These 15 T cell receptor beta chains share one sample of origin, sequenced in a study of shared clonotypes between healthy human individuals. The table came from immunoSEQ multiplex PCR; TCRdb's copy has only in-frame clones and leaves some out. The sample records roughly 1.5 million clones, under 99% being singletons. The sequencing input was naive CD4+ T cells sorted from blood. Subset meaning: CD45RA+ positively selected. These receptors were taken from a man aged 25-45 years in good health.

The J gene is TRBJ2-1, the V gene TRBV18, with 7 bases identical to TRBD2. V was pared by 2 bases and J by 2 bases, with 3 bases of the junction left unmatched. In germline, CDR1 is KGHSH, CDR2 LQKENI. The CDR3 contains 15 residues. The CDR3: CASSPGEGAYNEQFF. The CDR3 DNA reads TGTGCCAGCTCACCAGGGGAGGGTGCCTACAATGAGCAGTTCTTC.

The chain links TRBV6-1 to TRBJ2-2; D possibly corresponds to TRBD2 (6 bases). Trimming stripped 3 bases from V and 5 bases from J, with 10 bases between. Per germline, CDR1 MNHNS and CDR2 SASEGT. The CDR3 runs to 14 residues. Here the CDR3 DNA reads TGTGCCAGCAGTGACCTACTAGCTACCGGGGAGCTGTTTTTT. This codes for CASSDLLATGELFF.

The chain is built from TRBV4-1 and TRBJ2-7, with TRBD2 matching 8 bases. The V gene's germline CDR1 is MGHRA and CDR2 YSYEKL. V dropped 0 bases and J dropped 3; count of bases not matched to a gene: 4. The CDR3 is 15 amino acids. Here the CDR3 reads CASSQDRGRNYEQYF. The DNA of the CDR3 is TGCGCCAGCAGCCAAGATCGCGGGAGGAACTACGAGCAGTACTTC.

The gene calls are TRBV19 and TRBJ2-6; D call uncertain. The V and J ends lost 1 base and 0 bases respectively, with 4 bases between them. The length of the CDR3 is 15 residues. The V gene's germline CDR1 is LNHDA and CDR2 SQIVND (reference sequence). The CDR3 loop is CASSIVASGANVLTF. CDR3 sequence (DNA): TGTGCCAGTAGTATAGTAGCCTCTGGGGCCAACGTCCTGACTTTC.

J is TRBJ2-7 and V is TRBV19, with TRBD2 matching over 8 bases. J was trimmed by 3 bases and V by 0 bases; bases with no gene match: 4. The CDR3 sequence is 15 residues long. The germline CDR1 and CDR2 sequences are LNHDA and SQIVND (reference sequence). CDR3: CASSIDLAGGYEQYF. Here the CDR3 DNA reads TGTGCCAGTAGTATAGATCTTGCGGGAGGCTACGAGCAGTACTTC.

The CDR3 protein is CASSQPMGHQETQYF. CDR3 sequence (DNA): TGTGCCAGCAGTCAGCCAATGGGACACCAAGAGACCCAGTACTTC. This chain connects TRBV28 to TRBJ2-5; D assignment may be TRBD1 or TRBD2 (5 bases each). CDR1 is MDHEN and CDR2 is SYDVKM in the germline V gene. V gave up 5 bases and J gave up 0 bases, with 13 bases separating them. The CDR3 runs 15 residues.

The chain links TRBV5-1 to TRBJ2-7, with 12 bases that match TRBD1. Germline-derived CDR1 and CDR2 are SGHRS and YFSETQ. J gave up 6 bases and V 4 bases, and 5 bases lay outside the gene matches. The CDR3 totals 14 residues. Here the CDR3 reads CASSPGTGGFEQYF. In nucleotides, the CDR3 is TGCGCCAGCAGCCCCGGGACAGGGGGCTTCGAGCAGTACTTC.

V gene TRBV6-1 combines with J gene TRBJ2-3; no reliable D call. Trimming shortened V by 4 bases and J by 0 bases, and 14 bases separated the two germline ends. The CDR3 consists of 16 residues. Looked up from germline, CDR1 is MNHNS and CDR2 is SASEGT. For the CDR3, the DNA is TGTGCCAGCAGTGGTGGCTTGGGCGGTAGCACAGATACGCAGTATTTT. Its translation is CASSGGLGGSTDTQYF.

V and J are TRBV7-3 and TRBJ2-1; D possibly matches TRBD1 or TRBD2 (6 bases each). V gave up 5 bases and J gave up 2 bases, with 13 bases separating them. This CDR3 has 15 residues. The germline gives CDR1 SGHTA, CDR2 FQGTGA. The CDR3 reads CASSRGGTPYNEQFF. The CDR3 nucleotides are TGTGCCAGCAGCCGAGGAGGGACACCCTACAATGAGCAGTTCTTC.

The V and J genes are TRBV18 and TRBJ2-1; D remains unclear. This CDR3 contains 11 residues. Trimming took off 8 bases at V and 5 bases at J, with 7 bases between the two ends. Looked up from germline, CDR1 is KGHSH and CDR2 is LQKENI. The CDR3 is CASHDNNEQFF. The CDR3 DNA reads as TGTGCCAGCCATGACAACAATGAGCAGTTCTTC.

The genes are TRBV7-9 and TRBJ2-3; the D is unclear. CDR1 SEHNR and CDR2 FQNEAQ come from the germline V gene (reference sequence). Trimming left V 5 bases short and J 0 bases short, with 15 bases between. CDR3 length: 16 residues. As DNA, the CDR3 is TGTGCCAGCAGCCGGACCTGGACGATTAGCACAGATACGCAGTATTTT. Translating it yields CASSRTWTISTDTQYF.

The V gene is TRBV6-6, the J gene TRBJ2-1; 7 bases are a match to TRBD1. The J segment lost 7 bases and the V segment lost 5 bases, leaving 8 bases of the junction unmatched. The CDR3 is made up of 14 amino acids. CDR1 MNHNY and CDR2 SVGAGI come from the germline V gene (reference sequence). The CDR3 nucleotides read TGTGCCAGCAGTCCCCGCTTGACAGGGAATGAGCAGTTCTTC. Translated, it gives CASSPRLTGNEQFF.

V is TRBV7-2 and J is TRBJ1-3, with D perhaps matching TRBD1 (5 bases). The CDR3 consists of 15 residues. Germline V gene sequence: CDR1 SGHTA, CDR2 FQGNSA. The germline V and J ends were trimmed by 5 bases and 1 base, with 12 bases remaining between them. The CDR3 protein is CASSRIGTSGNTIYF. In nucleotides, the CDR3 is TGTGCCAGCAGCCGAATAGGGACGTCTGGAAACACCATATATTTT.

The CDR3 loop is CASRQGDNTGELFF. The CDR3 DNA follows: TGTGCCAGCAGACAGGGAGATAACACCGGGGAGCTGTTTTTT. The chain combines TRBV5-4 with TRBJ2-2, with D perhaps TRBD1 (6 bases). Trimming cost V 5 bases and J 2 bases, with 10 bases left between them. Germline loops: CDR1 SGHNT, CDR2 YYREEE (reference sequence). This CDR3 has 14 amino acids.

This clone appeared a single time. This chain uses TRBV7-2 with TRBJ1-1; D is perhaps TRBD1 (5 bases). V was shortened by 1 base and J by 0 bases, with 12 bases between the two germline ends. This CDR3 contains 16 residues. Per the germline V gene, CDR1 is SGHTA and CDR2 is FQGNSA. CDR3 bases: TGTGCCAGCAGCTTAGTAATTTGGGGCTTGAACACTGAAGCTTTCTTT. This translates into CASSLVIWGLNTEAFF.